This T cell receptor (beta chain) originates from a study of cytomegalovirus exposure and HLA in healthy donors (dated by TCRdb to about 2017). Regarding the research as a whole: An earlier analysis of roughly 610 of the donors reported approximately 280 Gb of sequence data and around 100 million unique TCR beta sequences obtained from approximately 180 million T cells. Roughly 300 gigabases of sequencing data and 75 million to 85 million unique TCR sequences made up an early release that covered 500 to 700 HLA-typed donors. Of the 398 genotyped donors, over 65% fell in the genetic ancestry cluster associated with self-reported Caucasian donors. The study aimed to test whether cataloging public T cell receptors could reveal signatures of past pathogen exposure. The study used immunosequencing to profile the T cell repertoires of approximately 650 subjects and linked those repertoires to cytomegalovirus serostatus. In addition to the first cohort of about 650 subjects, a separate validation cohort of 130 or so different subjects was used. The study combined high-throughput TCR immunosequencing, statistical association of individual TCRs with disease status, and machine learning to predict cytomegalovirus infection status. A later analysis re-analyzed previously published TCR beta repertoires from 500 to 700 donors and added high-resolution HLA genotyping to study TCR occurrence patterns. Rather than drawing on any new phenotypic data, the later analysis identified candidate immune exposures from TCR beta sequences and the way those sequences occurred across donors. In an earlier analysis of 587 of the donors, high-throughput TCR beta sequencing was used to judge whether each TCR beta V gene segment behaved as functional or pseudogenic. Donor age, sex, ethnicity and CMV serostatus were compiled alongside the repertoire data. In a later genetic analysis, genome-wide SNP genotypes for about three fifths of the roughly 670 donors were used, and that subset was treated as a discovery cohort. All discovery cohort repertoires had been generated using a single sequencing platform. Both class I and class II loci were covered by HLA typing, at four-digit resolution. Typing coverage differed by locus: A, B, C, DRB1 and DQB1 were typed in about 620-630 donors, DQA1 in 500 to 550, DPA1 in over 600, and DPB1 in approximately 450. About five DR-DQ haplotypes were treated as single units for association and clustering because of strong linkage in the cohort. On average, roughly 240,000 unique TCR beta nucleotide sequences were sequenced per donor among 300 to 500 genotyped donors of the cohort, with roughly 18% of those sequences being non-productive.

The cohort comprised fewer than 700 healthy bone marrow donors. At the time of sampling, every cohort member was nominally healthy, though immune exposures that went unrecorded were likely present. The donor tested CMV seronegative and was one of the 352 seronegative cohort members. Each donor provided a peripheral blood sample, and peripheral blood mononuclear cells were used for TCR beta sequencing. Genomic DNA was extracted from the blood cell samples with the Qiagen DNeasy Blood Extraction Kit. Library method: the immunoSEQ multiplex PCR assay. The multiplex PCR relied on a mix of 60 forward primers for TCR Vbeta segments and 13 reverse primers for TCR Jbeta segments. The CDR3 region of rearranged TCR beta genes was amplified from genomic DNA with a multiplex PCR assay. On the Illumina HiSeq System, the amplified TCR beta libraries were sequenced as 87-base-pair reads. The study's own analysis went as follows. A later analysis tallied 75 million to 95 million unique TCR beta chains across the 650 to 750 repertoires, and around 10 million of those chains were shared by two or more donors. Raw reads were error-corrected and collapsed into unique sequences by a nearest-neighbor algorithm in which closely related sequences were merged to remove PCR and sequencing errors. CDR3 sequences were aligned to IMGT reference sequences to assign V, D and J gene segments. For a sequence to be retained, a match of at least six nucleotides was required to both a V gene segment and a J gene segment. Rearrangements were called productive when the CDR3 lacked stop codons and stayed in frame with V and J; all others were non-productive. Following IMGT convention, CDR3 was defined as the stretch from the second conserved V-encoded cysteine to the conserved J-encoded phenylalanine. The earlier analysis of about 620 of the donors excluded sequences that lacked an unambiguous match to a single V gene segment. An earlier analysis of 450 to 650 of the donors called V segments functional above 56.7% productive rearrangements and segregating when the between-donor standard deviation exceeded 5%. To diagnose cytomegalovirus status from the catalog of TCR beta chain sequences, a statistical classification framework was built. A later analysis assigned V and J genes by comparing TCR nucleotide sequences with IMGT/GENE-DB human TR gene sequences. Using the TCRdist pipeline, a later analysis assigned CDR3 sequences along with most-parsimonious VDJ recombination scenarios. In a later analysis, each TCR beta chain was defined by its CDR3 amino acid sequence together with its V-gene family, and reads without a unique V-gene family were excluded. In a later analysis, approximately 640 highly shared, low-generation-probability nucleotide sequences were removed to address suspected cross-contamination and a sequencing artifact. In a later analysis, a clonal expansion index was calculated for each public chain from normalized within-repertoire ranks of inferred template counts. In a later analysis, generation probabilities were computed with a VDJ recombination model fitted to out-of-frame rearrangements, and the resulting probabilities were checked against IGoR. In a later analysis, hypergeometric tests were used to score TCR-TCR, TCR-HLA and TCR-CMV co-occurrence, with a repertoire-size bias correction applied to TCR pairs. In a later analysis, false discovery rates were estimated by permuting HLA or CMV assignments 20 times. In a later analysis, co-occurring TCRs were grouped using DBSCAN, and TCRdist sequence similarity was added for clustering within HLA-allele-positive subsets. Repertoires with fewer than 30,000 or more than 120,000 public chains were left out of co-occurrence clustering, as were about five repertoires with anomalous nucleotide sharing. TCRdb obtained this table from immuneACCESS and retained in-frame rearrangements with V and J assigned. These tables miss some clones; where compared with another copy, unresolved V genes account for less than half of the shortfall, and the remainder is unexplained. That table is the source of V, J and clone size, and D and trimming were worked out from the DNA. Here the sample has some 160,000 clones; 80% to 85% occur a single time. The ten largest clones take up 1.5% to 1.7% of the sample.

Details on this clone: Its antigen target is currently unknown. No base quality values were provided; no much bigger clone lies one nucleotide off.

There are 14 amino acids in the CDR3, from cysteine to phenylalanine inclusive. The DNA shown is the 42-base CDR3, in frame from base 1. Here V drops 0 bases and J drops 3 bases, and the junction holds 5 bases not matched to any gene. As encoded in the germline V gene, CDR1 is SQVTM while CDR2 is ANQGSEA. Results and caveats for the whole study, not just this receptor: A further reported finding was that TCR beta sequences accurately predicted the HLA-A and HLA-B alleles for most subjects in the first cohort. Several of the top co-occurrence clusters appeared to be linked to parvovirus B19, influenza, CMV and Epstein-Barr virus, according to a later analysis. Presence/absence analyses assumed roughly uniform sequencing depth across donors, an assumption that may not hold. Most CMV-associated TCR beta chains appeared to be HLA-restricted in a later analysis, and the HLA associations seemed to be driven largely by CMV exposure. Cytomegalovirus status was reported to be diagnosed by the classifier with high specificity and sensitivity in both the original and validation cohorts. In a later analysis, HLA-associated TCR beta chains showed more clonal expansion and lower generation probabilities than non-associated chains that were equally common. Strong co-occurrence of HLA alleles, especially DR and DQ, made assigning TCR associations to individual alleles difficult. Because counts were too low, approximately 15 rarely observed V segments, including chromosome 9 orphons, were excluded from the earlier analysis of fewer than 650 of the donors. Linkage disequilibrium might explain the correlated functional status among segregating V segments, but an unknown experimental factor could not be ruled out. Because HLA typing was unavailable for some donors at each locus, only the typed subset was used in association tests. At a false discovery rate of 0.05, a later analysis linked 16,951 TCR beta sequences to specific HLA alleles. Only TCR beta chains were sequenced in this cohort, and the absence of alpha or paired-chain data limited detectable features. A later analysis found that TCR association rates varied across HLA loci, with DRB1 alleles showing the most associated TCRs and HLA-C alleles the fewest. V-gene and J-gene trimming of TCR beta chains was associated with a missense DCLRE1C variant in a later genetic analysis, and the association was replicated in an independent cohort. According to a later genetic analysis, donors in an Asian-associated ancestry cluster had fewer N-insertions in productive TCRs than the approximately 630-donor mean. According to the authors, the approach could potentially be generalized to other disease states and immunological phenotypes. Immune exposure information for the cohort was limited to CMV serostatus. Broadly in line with IMGT annotations, most TCR beta V segments showed up in productive rearrangements about 87% or about 30% of the time in an earlier analysis of a few hundred of the donors. A few of the identified cytomegalovirus-associated TCR beta chains were confirmed in vitro to be specific for cytomegalovirus antigens. The study listed over 150 TCR beta chains as associated with cytomegalovirus. Most TCR sequences were seen in very few donors, while some public TCRs were found in many individuals. The 87-base-pair reads could not distinguish some IMGT-functional V segments, including TRBV6-2 and TRBV6-3, so those segments were excluded. The sequencing pipeline was judged likely to have produced a cluster of highly shared sequence variants as a technical artifact.

Sequencing used PBMCs. This receptor chain uses TRBV29-1 and TRBJ2-7; the central 7 bases match TRBD1. This TCR was recovered from a woman in her late teens or twenties in good health and CMV-seronegative. DNA sequence: TGCAGCGTTGAAGATTCGGGACAGCGCTACGAGCAGTACTTC. This sequence encodes CSVEDSGQRYEQYF.